Following are 18 T cell receptor beta chains from one sample sequenced in a study of T-cell memory formation after mild COVID-19. Each CDR3 protein is one row after TCRdb ran MiXCR on the 5' RACE reads. The sample includes hundreds of thousands of distinct CDR3 sequences, roughly 25% of them seen just once. Sequenced input: PBMCs or a T cell subset sorted from them (not recorded which). These receptors all stem from an adult woman who had mild COVID-19 (a few samples of this study predate the infection). Cell type and time point are not known.

This clonotype was found a few times. The chain recombines TRBV29-1 with TRBJ1-2, with 10 bases matching TRBD1. The CDR3 covers 12 residues. Germline V CDR1 and CDR2: SQVTM, ANQGSEA. V shed 6 bases, J shed 6 bases, and the junction held 4 bases outside the gene matches. CDR3 sequence (DNA): TGCAGCGTCTCGACAGGGGGCGATGGCTACACCTTC. It translates to CSVSTGGDGYTF.

V and J are TRBV28 and TRBJ2-2, with no clear D. Trimming took 3 bases from V and 6 from J, leaving 8 bases between them. CDR1 and CDR2 from the germline V gene are MDHEN and SYDVKM. The CDR3 contains 13 residues. CDR3 sequence (DNA): TGTGCCAGCAGTTTGGCGGTCCCCGGGGAGCTGTTTTTT. Translated, it gives CASSLAVPGELFF.

This clonotype was counted many times. V gene TRBV5-1 combines with J gene TRBJ1-1; no definite D call. From germline, CDR1 is SGHRS and CDR2 YFSETQ. V lost 1 base and J 1 base, leaving 5 bases between the germline ends. This CDR3 spans 13 amino acids. CDR3 nucleotide sequence: TGCGCCAGCAGCTTGACAGAGAACACTGAAGCTTTCTTT. It yields the protein CASSLTENTEAFF.

This clonotype was recorded a few times. CDR3 nucleotide sequence: TGCAGTGCTAGAGGCCCCAGACAGGGGGCCAGCAATGAGCAGTTCTTC. Translating gives CSARGPRQGASNEQFF. J is TRBJ2-1 and V is TRBV20-1, with 10 bases aligning to TRBD1. Germline V gives CDR1 DFQATT, CDR2 SNEGSKA (reference sequence). CDR3 length: 16 residues. V lost 1 base to trimming and J lost 6 bases; unmatched junction nucleotides: 9.

The CDR3, as DNA: TGCGCCAGCAGCCAGGACTATGGAGGGTACGAGACCCAGTACTTC. Its translation: CASSQDYGGYETQYF. The J gene is TRBJ2-5, the V gene TRBV4-3; a weak D match, TRBD2 (6 bases). This CDR3 is 15 amino acids long. The germline CDR1 and CDR2 sequences are LGHNA and YSLEER. V was cut by 3 bases and J by 5 bases, with 16 bases left in between.

This clonotype showed up just a few times. The chain employs TRBV14 and TRBJ1-2; unclear D gene. Trimming cost V 0 bases and J 4 bases, with 12 bases left between them. Germline CDR1 is SGHDN and CDR2 is FVKESK. The CDR3 has 15 residues. CDR3 coding DNA: TGTGCCAGCAGCCAAGACAACCGGAGGACCTATGGCTACACCTTC. This sequence encodes CASSQDNRRTYGYTF.

There are a few counts of this clonotype. CDR3 sequence (DNA): TGTGCCAGCAGCGTAGTAGGACGGAGCACAGATACGCAGTATTTT. As protein: CASSVVGRSTDTQYF. This chain uses TRBV9 with TRBJ2-3; D not certain. The CDR3 spans 15 residues. V dropped 0 bases and J dropped 0 bases, with 8 bases sitting between them. Germline CDR1 SGDLS, CDR2 YYNGEE.

This clonotype came up a few times. This chain links TRBV4-2 with TRBJ1-2; D possibly corresponds to TRBD1 (5 bases). V lost 1 base and J 8 bases, leaving 8 bases between the germline ends. The CDR3 covers 12 residues. Germline V CDR1 and CDR2: LGHNA, YNFKEQ. CDR3 DNA sequence: TGTGCCAGCAGCCAAGTAGGGGACGGCTACACCTTC. It encodes CASSQVGDGYTF.

The chain combines TRBV15 with TRBJ1-6; D is ambiguous. V was pared by 8 bases and J by 6 bases, with 11 bases between. The germline CDR1 and CDR2 sequences are LNHNV and YYDKDF (reference sequence). The CDR3 has 13 residues. CDR3: CATPGRTNSPLHF. CDR3 nucleotide sequence: TGTGCCACCCCTGGACGGACTAATTCACCCCTCCACTTT.

This clonotype was recorded a few times. CDR3 sequence (DNA): TGTGCCAGCAGTTTAGGGGGGGTGGACACAGATACGCAGTATTTT. Translated, it gives CASSLGGVDTDTQYF. The chain links TRBV12-3 or TRBV12-4 to TRBJ2-3, with TRBD2 as a possible D gene (6 bases). Trimming shortened V by 1 base and J by 2 bases, and 10 bases separated the two germline ends. There are 15 residues in the CDR3.

The chain employs TRBV5-1 and TRBJ2-7; the match to TRBD1 covers 10 bases. CDR1 is SGHRS, CDR2 YFSETQ, per germline. The CDR3 runs 14 residues. V lost 4 bases to trimming and J lost 4 bases; unmatched junction nucleotides: 5. DNA for the CDR3: TGCGCCAGCAGCCACGGGACAGGGGTTTACGAGCAGTACTTC. Translated, it gives CASSHGTGVYEQYF.

J is TRBJ1-1 and V is TRBV20-1; no clear D. Germline lookup yields CDR1 DFQATT and CDR2 SNEGSKA (reference sequence). CDR3 size: 14 residues. Deletions cut 5 bases from V and 1 base from J, with 14 bases between. CDR3 region: CSALKGLANTEAFF. The CDR3 DNA is TGCAGTGCTCTCAAAGGTTTGGCGAACACTGAAGCTTTCTTT.

The CDR3 is CASSPGTGLLYGYTF. The CDR3 DNA follows: TGTGCCAGCAGCCCTGGGACAGGACTACTCTATGGCTACACCTTC. The chain couples TRBV27 to TRBJ1-2, with 8 bases aligning to TRBD1. CDR1 and CDR2 (germline): MNHEY, SMNVEV (reference sequence). The trim removed 6 bases at V and 4 bases at J, leaving 10 bases unmatched. This CDR3 spans 15 amino acids.

The chain has TRBV3-1 and TRBJ1-1; D gene ambiguous. The V and J ends lost 4 bases and 4 bases respectively, with 10 bases between them. The CDR3 runs 13 residues. Germline V lookup: CDR1 LGHDT, CDR2 YNNKEL (reference sequence). CDR3 amino acids: CASSRSSGTEAFF. In DNA, the CDR3 is TGTGCCAGCAGCCGATCTAGCGGCACTGAAGCTTTCTTT.

CDR3: CASSRGGGADGYTF. CDR3 DNA: TGTGCCAGCAGTCGGGGAGGGGGCGCGGATGGCTACACCTTC. The V call is TRBV12-3 or TRBV12-4, the J call TRBJ1-2; 7 bases agree with TRBD1. The CDR3 consists of 14 residues. J was trimmed by 6 bases and V by 5 bases; bases with no gene match: 9.

J is TRBJ2-2 and V is TRBV6-2 or TRBV6-3; perhaps TRBD2 as D (5 bases). CDR1 is MNHEY and CDR2 is SVGEGT in the germline V gene. V was shortened by 6 bases and J by 7 bases, with 12 bases between the two germline ends. CDR3 length: 13 amino acids. Written as DNA, the CDR3 is TGTGCCAGCAGGGCAAACGGGGACGGGGAGCTGTTTTTT. Its protein is CASRANGDGELFF.

CDR3 sequence (DNA): TGTGCCAGCAGCTTACCCGGACAGGAAGAAGAGACCCAGTACTTC. Amino acid sequence: CASSLPGQEEETQYF. V gene TRBV7-7 combines with J gene TRBJ2-5, with 7 bases matching TRBD1. Germline assignment: CDR1 SSHAT and CDR2 FNYEAQ (reference sequence). The CDR3 is made up of 15 amino acids. Unmatched junction bases numbered 6, after V lost 2 bases and J lost 3 bases.

This clonotype was recorded a few times. The chain joins TRBV18 to TRBJ2-1; 7 bases agree with TRBD1. The junction had 11 bases not matched to a gene; V was cut back by 3 bases and J by 3 bases. The CDR3 length is 17 residues. Germline V gene data show CDR1 as KGHSH and CDR2 as LQKENI. The CDR3 region is CASSPPSGTVGYNEQFF. The CDR3 nucleotides are TGTGCCAGCTCACCTCCTTCCGGGACAGTGGGCTACAATGAGCAGTTCTTC.